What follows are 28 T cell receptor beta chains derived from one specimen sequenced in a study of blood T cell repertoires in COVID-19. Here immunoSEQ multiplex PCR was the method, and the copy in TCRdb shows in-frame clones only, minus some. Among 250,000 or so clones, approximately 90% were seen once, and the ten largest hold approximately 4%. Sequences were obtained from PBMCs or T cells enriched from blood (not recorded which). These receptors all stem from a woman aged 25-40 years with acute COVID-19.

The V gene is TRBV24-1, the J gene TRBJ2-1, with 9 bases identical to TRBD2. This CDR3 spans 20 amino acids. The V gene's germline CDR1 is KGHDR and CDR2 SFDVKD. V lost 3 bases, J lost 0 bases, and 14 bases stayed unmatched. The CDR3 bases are TGTGCCACCAGTGATACCGGGACTAGCTATGGTCCAAGCTCCTACAATGAGCAGTTCTTC. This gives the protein CATSDTGTSYGPSSYNEQFF.

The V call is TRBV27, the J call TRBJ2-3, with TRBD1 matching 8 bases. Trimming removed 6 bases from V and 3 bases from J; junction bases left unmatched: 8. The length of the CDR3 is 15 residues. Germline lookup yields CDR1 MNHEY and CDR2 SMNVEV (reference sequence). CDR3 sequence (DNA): TGTGCCAGCAGCTTTACAGGGGGGCAGACAGATACGCAGTATTTT. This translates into CASSFTGGQTDTQYF.

The CDR3 here is CASSLAYGTENTGELFF. The CDR3 DNA reads as TGTGCCAGCAGTTTAGCGTACGGGACAGAGAACACCGGGGAGCTGTTTTTT. The J gene is TRBJ2-2, the V gene TRBV28; 7 nucleotides match TRBD1. Germline-derived CDR1 and CDR2 are MDHEN and SYDVKM. This CDR3 comprises 17 residues. V was clipped by 2 bases and J by 1 base; unmatched bases: 7.

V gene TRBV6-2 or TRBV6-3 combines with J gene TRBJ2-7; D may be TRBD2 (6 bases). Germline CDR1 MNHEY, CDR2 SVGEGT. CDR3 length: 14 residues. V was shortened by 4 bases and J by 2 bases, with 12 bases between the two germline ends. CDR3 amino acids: CASSFGTPAYEQYF. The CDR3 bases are TGTGCCAGCAGTTTCGGGACTCCAGCCTACGAGCAGTACTTC.

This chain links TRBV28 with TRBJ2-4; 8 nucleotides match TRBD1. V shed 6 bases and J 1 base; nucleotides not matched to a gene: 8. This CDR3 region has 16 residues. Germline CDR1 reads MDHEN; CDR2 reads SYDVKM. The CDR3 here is CASSQDRGMAKNIQYF. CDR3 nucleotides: TGTGCCAGCAGCCAAGACAGGGGTATGGCCAAAAACATTCAGTACTTC.

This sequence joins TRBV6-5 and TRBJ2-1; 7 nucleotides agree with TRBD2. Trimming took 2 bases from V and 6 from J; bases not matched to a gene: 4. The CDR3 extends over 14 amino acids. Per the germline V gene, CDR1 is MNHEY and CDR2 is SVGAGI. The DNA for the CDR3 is TGTGCCAGCAGTTACCAGGGAGGGGCCAATGAGCAGTTCTTC. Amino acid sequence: CASSYQGGANEQFF.

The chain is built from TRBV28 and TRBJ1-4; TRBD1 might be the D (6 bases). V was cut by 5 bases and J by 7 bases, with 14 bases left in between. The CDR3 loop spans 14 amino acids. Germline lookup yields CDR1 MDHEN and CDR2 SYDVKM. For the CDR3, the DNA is TGTGCCAGCAGTGGTCCGGGGGGCGGTGAAAAACTGTTTTTT. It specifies CASSGPGGGEKLFF.

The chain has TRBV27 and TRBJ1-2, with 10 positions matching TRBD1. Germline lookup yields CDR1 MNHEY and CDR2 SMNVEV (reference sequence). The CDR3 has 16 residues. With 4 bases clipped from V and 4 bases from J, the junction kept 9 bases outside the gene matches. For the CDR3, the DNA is TGTGCCAGCAGTTCGGGACAGGGGACTCCTTCCTATGGCTACACCTTC. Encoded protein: CASSSGQGTPSYGYTF.

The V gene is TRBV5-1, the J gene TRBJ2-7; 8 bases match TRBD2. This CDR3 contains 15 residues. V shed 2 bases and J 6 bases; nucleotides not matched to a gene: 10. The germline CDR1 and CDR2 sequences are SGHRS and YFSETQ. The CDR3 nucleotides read TGCGCCAGCAGCTTCGGCGGGGGGCGGGGGTTCGAGCAGTACTTC. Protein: CASSFGGGRGFEQYF.

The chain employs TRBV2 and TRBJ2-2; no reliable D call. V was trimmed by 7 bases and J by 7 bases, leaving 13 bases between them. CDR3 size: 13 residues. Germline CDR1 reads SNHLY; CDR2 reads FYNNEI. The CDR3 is CASKDLSGGELFF. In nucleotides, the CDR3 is TGTGCCAGCAAGGATTTATCGGGCGGGGAGCTGTTTTTT.

The CDR3 loop reads CASSFASLPRGAEAFF. CDR3 in DNA: TGTGCCAGCAGTTTCGCGTCTCTTCCTCGCGGGGCTGAAGCTTTCTTT. The chain joins TRBV28 to TRBJ1-1; D is uncertain. The V gene lost 3 bases and the J gene lost 6 bases, with 20 bases spanning the gap. Germline loops: CDR1 MDHEN, CDR2 SYDVKM. The CDR3 covers 16 residues.

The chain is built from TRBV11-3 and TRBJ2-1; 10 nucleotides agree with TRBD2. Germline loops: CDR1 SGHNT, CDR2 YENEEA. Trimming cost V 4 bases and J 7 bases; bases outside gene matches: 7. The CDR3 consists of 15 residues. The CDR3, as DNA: TGTGCCAGCAGCTCGGGACTAGCGAAGGGTAATGAGCAGTTCTTC. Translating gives CASSSGLAKGNEQFF.

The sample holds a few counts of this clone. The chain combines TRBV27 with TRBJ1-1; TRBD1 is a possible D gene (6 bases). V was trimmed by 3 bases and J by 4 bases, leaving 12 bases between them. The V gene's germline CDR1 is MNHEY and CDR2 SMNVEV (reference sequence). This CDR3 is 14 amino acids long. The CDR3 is CASSLGGAGTEAFF. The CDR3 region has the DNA TGTGCCAGCAGTTTGGGGGGGGCGGGCACTGAAGCTTTCTTT.

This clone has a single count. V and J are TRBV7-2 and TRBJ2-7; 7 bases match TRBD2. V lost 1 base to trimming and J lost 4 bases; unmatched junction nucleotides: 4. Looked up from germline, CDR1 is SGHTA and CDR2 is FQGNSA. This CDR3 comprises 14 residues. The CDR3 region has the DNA TGTGCCAGCAGCTTAGGGCGGGAGAGGTACGAGCAGTACTTC. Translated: CASSLGRERYEQYF.

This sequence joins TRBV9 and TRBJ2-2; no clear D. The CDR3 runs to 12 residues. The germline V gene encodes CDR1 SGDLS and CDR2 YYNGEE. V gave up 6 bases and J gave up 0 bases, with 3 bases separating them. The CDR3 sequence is CASTANTGELFF. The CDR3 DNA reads TGTGCCAGCACGGCGAACACCGGGGAGCTGTTTTTT.

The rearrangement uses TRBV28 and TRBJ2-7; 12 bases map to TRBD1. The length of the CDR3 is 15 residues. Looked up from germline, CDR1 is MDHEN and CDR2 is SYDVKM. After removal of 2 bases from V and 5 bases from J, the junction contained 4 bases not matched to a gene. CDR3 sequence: CASSLGGTGGDEQYF. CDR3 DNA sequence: TGTGCCAGCAGTTTAGGGGGGACAGGGGGCGACGAGCAGTACTTC.

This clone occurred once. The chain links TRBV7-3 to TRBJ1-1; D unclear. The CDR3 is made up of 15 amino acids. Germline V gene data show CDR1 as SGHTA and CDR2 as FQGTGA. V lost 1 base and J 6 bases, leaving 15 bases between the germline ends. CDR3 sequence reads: CASSLNSPSGAEAFF. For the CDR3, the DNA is TGTGCCAGCAGCTTAAATTCACCCTCAGGCGCTGAAGCTTTCTTT. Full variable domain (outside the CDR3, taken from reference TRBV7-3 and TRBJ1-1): GAGVSQTPSNKVTEKGKYVELRCDPISGHTALYWYRQSLGQGPEFLIYFQGTGAADDSGLPNDRFFAVRPEGSVSTLKIQRTERGDSAVYLCASSLNSPSGAEAFFGQGTRLTVV.

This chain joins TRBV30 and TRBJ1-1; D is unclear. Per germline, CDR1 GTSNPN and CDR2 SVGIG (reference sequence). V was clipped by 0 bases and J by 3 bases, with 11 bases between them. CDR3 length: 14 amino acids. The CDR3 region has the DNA TGTGCCTGGAGTGTACCGGGTTTGGACACTGAAGCTTTCTTT. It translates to CAWSVPGLDTEAFF.

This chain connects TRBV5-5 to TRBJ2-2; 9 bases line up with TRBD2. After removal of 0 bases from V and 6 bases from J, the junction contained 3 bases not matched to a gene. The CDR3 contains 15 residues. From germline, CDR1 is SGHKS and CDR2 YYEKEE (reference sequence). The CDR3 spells CASSLVAGAAGELFF. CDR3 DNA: TGTGCCAGCAGCTTGGTAGCGGGGGCGGCCGGGGAGCTGTTTTTT.

The CDR3 DNA is TGTGCCAGCAGCAGGGAACTCAATCAGCCCCAGCATTTT. This encodes CASSRELNQPQHF. This chain joins TRBV27 and TRBJ1-5; D may be TRBD1 (5 bases). Trimming pared 6 bases from V and 3 bases from J, leaving 9 bases between. This CDR3 region has 13 residues. Germline CDR1 and CDR2: MNHEY and SMNVEV (reference sequence).

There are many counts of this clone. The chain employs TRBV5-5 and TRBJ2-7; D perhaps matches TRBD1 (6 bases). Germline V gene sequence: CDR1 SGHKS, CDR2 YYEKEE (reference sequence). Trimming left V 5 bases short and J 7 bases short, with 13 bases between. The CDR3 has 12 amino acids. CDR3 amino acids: CASSFTGWEQYF. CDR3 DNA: TGTGCCAGCAGTTTTACAGGGTGGGAGCAGTACTTC.

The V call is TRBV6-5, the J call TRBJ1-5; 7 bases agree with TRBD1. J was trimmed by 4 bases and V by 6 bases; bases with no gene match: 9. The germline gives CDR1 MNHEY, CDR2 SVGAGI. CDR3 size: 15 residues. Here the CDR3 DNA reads TGTGCCAGCAGCAGGGGGTTTGATCAAAATCAGCCCCAGCATTTT. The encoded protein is CASSRGFDQNQPQHF.

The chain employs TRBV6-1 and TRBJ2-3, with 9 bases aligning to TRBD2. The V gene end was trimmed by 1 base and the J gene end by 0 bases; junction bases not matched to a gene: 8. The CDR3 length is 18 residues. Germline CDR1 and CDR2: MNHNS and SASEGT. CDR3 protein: CASSEGGSGRWSTDTQYF. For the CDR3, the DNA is TGTGCCAGCAGTGAAGGGGGTAGCGGGAGATGGAGCACAGATACGCAGTATTTT.

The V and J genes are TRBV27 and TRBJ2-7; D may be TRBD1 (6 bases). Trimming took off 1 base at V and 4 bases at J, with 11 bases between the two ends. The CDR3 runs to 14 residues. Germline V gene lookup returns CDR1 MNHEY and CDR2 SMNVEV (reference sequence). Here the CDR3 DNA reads TGTGCCAGCAGTTTATTGGGGGCAAGTTACGAGCAGTACTTC. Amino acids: CASSLLGASYEQYF.

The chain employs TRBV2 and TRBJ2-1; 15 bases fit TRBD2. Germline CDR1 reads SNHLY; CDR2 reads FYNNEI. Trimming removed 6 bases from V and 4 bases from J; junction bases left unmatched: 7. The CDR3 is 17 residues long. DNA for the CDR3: TGTGCCAGCAGGGGACCGGGACTAGCGGGAGGTTACAATGAGCAGTTCTTC. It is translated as CASRGPGLAGGYNEQFF.

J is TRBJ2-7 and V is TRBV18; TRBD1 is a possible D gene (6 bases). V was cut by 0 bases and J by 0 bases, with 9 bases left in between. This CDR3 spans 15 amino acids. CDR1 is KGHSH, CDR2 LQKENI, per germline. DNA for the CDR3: TGTGCCAGCTCACCACCGCAGGGGACCTCCTACGAGCAGTACTTC. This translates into CASSPPQGTSYEQYF.

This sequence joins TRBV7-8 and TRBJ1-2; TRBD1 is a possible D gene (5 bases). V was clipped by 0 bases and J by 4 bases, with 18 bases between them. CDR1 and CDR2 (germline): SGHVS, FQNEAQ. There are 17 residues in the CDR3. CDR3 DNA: TGTGCCAGCAGCTTAGCGCTATACGGGGGGTCAGGCTATGGCTACACCTTC. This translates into CASSLALYGGSGYGYTF.

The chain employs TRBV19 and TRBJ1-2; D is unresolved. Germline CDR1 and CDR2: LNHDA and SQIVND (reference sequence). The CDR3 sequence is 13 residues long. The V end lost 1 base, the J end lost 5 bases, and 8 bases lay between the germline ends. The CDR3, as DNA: TGTGCCAGTAGTATAGGAGGAACATATGGCTACACCTTC. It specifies CASSIGGTYGYTF.